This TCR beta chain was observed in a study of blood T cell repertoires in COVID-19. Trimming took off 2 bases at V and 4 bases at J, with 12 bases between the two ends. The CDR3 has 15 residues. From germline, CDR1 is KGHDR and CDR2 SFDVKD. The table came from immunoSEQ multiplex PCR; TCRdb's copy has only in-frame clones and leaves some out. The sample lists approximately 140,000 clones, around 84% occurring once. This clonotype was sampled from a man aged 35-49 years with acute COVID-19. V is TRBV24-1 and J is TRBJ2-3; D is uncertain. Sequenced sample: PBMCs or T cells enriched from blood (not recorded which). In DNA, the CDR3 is TGTGCCACCAGTGATTCCAAAACCGGTGCAGATACGCAGTATTTT. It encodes CATSDSKTGADTQYF.